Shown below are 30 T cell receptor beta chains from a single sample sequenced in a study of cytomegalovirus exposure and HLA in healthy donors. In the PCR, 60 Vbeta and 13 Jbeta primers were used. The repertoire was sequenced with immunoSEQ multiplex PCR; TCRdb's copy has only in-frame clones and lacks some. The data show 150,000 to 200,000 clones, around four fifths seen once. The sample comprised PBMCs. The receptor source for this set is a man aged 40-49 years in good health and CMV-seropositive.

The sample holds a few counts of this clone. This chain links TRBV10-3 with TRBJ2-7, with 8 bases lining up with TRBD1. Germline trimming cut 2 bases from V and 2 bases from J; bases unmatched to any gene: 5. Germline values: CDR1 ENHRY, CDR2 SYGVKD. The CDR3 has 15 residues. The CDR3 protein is CAISEKQGAAYEQYF. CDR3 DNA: TGTGCCATCAGTGAGAAGCAGGGGGCCGCCTACGAGCAGTACTTC.

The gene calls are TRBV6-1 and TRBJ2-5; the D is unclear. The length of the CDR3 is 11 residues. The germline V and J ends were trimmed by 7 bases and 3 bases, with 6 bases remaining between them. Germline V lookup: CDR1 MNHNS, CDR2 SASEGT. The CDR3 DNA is TGTGCCAGCACAAGAGAAGAGACCCAGTACTTC. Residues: CASTREETQYF.

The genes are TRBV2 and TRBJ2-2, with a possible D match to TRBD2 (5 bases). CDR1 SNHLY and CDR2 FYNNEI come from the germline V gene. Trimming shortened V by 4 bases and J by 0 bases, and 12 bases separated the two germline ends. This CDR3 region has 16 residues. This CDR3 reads CASSGLGAANTGELFF. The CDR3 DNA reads TGTGCCAGCAGTGGGTTGGGAGCCGCGAACACCGGGGAGCTGTTTTTT. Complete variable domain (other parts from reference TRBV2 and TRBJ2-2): EPEVTQTPSHQVTQMGQEVILRCVPISNHLYFYWYRQILGQKVEFLVSFYNNEISEKSEIFDDQFSVERPDGSNFTLKIRSTKLEDSAMYFCASSGLGAANTGELFFGEGSRLTVL.

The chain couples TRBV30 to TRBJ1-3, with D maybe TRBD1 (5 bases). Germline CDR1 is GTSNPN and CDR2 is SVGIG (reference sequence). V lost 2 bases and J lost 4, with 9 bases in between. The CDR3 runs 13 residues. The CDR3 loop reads CAWSPGLGNTIYF. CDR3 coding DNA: TGTGCCTGGAGTCCGGGACTCGGAAACACCATATATTTT. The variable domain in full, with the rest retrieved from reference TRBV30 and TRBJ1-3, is SQTIHQWPATLVQPVGSPLSLECTVEGTSNPNLYWYRQAAGRGLQLLFYSVGIGQISSEVPQNLSASRPQDRQFILSSKKLLLSDSGFYLCAWSPGLGNTIYFGEGSWLTVV.

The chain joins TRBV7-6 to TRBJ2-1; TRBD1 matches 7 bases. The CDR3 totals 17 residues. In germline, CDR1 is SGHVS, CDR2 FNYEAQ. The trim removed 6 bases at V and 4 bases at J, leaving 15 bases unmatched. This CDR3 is CASRKGGQAIPYNEQFF. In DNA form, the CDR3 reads TGTGCCAGCAGAAAAGGAGGACAGGCTATCCCTTACAATGAGCAGTTCTTC.

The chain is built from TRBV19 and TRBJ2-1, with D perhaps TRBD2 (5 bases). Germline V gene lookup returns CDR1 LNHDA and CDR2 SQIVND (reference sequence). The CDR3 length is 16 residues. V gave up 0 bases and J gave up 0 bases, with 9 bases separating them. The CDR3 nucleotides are TGTGCCAGTAGTATAGATAGAGGGAGCTCCTACAATGAGCAGTTCTTC. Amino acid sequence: CASSIDRGSSYNEQFF. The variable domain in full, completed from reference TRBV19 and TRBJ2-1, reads DGGITQSPKYLFRKEGQNVTLSCEQNLNHDAMYWYRQDPGQGLRLIYYSQIVNDFQKGDIAEGYSVSREKKESFPLTVTSAQKNPTAFYLCASSIDRGSSYNEQFFGPGTRLTVL.

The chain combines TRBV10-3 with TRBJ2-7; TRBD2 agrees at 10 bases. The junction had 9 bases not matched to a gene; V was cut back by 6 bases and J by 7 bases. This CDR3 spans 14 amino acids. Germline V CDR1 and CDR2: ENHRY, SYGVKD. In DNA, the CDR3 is TGTGCCATCAGCTCTCTAGCGGGAGCGGGAGAGCAGTACTTC. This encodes CAISSLAGAGEQYF.

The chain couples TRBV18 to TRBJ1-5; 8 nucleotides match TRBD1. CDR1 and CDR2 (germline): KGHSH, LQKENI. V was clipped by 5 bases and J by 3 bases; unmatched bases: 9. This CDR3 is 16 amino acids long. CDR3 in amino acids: CASSGTGGSDNQPQHF. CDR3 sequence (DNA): TGTGCCAGCTCAGGAACAGGGGGTAGTGACAATCAGCCCCAGCATTTT.

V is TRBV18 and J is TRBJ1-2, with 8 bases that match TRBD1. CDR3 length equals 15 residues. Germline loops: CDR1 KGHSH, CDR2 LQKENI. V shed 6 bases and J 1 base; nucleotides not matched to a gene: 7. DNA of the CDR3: TGTGCCAGCTCCCCGGGACAGGAAATTAACTATGGCTACACCTTC. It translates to CASSPGQEINYGYTF.

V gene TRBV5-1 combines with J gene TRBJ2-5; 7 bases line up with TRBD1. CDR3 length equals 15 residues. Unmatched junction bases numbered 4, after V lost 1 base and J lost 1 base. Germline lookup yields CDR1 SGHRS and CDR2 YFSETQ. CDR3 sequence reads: CASSLTAGGQETQYF. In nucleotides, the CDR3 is TGCGCCAGCAGCTTGACGGCAGGGGGCCAAGAGACCCAGTACTTC.

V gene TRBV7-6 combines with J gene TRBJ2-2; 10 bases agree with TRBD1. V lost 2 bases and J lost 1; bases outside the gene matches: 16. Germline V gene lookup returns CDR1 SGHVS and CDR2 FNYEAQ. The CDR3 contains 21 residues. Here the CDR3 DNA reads TGTGCCAGCAGCTTATCCTCTGCCTCCTTCCGGGACAGGGGGAACACCGGGGAGCTGTTTTTT. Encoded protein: CASSLSSASFRDRGNTGELFF.

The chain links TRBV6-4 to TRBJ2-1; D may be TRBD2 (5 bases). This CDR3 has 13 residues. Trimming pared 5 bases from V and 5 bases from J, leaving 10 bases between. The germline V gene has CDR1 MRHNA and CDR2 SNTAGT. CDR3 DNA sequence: TGTGCCAGCAGTACGGGGTGGGACAATGAGCAGTTCTTC. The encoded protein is CASSTGWDNEQFF.

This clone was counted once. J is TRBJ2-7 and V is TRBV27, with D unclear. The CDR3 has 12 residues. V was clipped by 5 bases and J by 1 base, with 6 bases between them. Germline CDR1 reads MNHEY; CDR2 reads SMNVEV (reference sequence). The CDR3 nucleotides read TGTGCCAGCAGTGGCAGTTCCTACGAGCAGTACTTC. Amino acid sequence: CASSGSSYEQYF.

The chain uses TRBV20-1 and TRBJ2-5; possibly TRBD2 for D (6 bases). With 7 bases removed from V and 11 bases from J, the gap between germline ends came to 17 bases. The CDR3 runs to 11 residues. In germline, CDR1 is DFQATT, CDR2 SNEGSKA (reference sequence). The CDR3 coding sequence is TGCAGTGGATGGACCCACCGGGAGCAGTACTTC. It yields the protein CSGWTHREQYF.

The CDR3 is CASSAGNGYTF. The CDR3 DNA reads as TGTGCCAGCAGTGCAGGGAATGGCTACACCTTC. The V gene is TRBV25-1, the J gene TRBJ1-2; D perhaps matches TRBD1 (5 bases). Trimming removed 4 bases at V and 6 bases at J, with 6 bases between. CDR1 MGHDK and CDR2 SYGVNS come from the germline V gene. This CDR3 is 11 amino acids long.

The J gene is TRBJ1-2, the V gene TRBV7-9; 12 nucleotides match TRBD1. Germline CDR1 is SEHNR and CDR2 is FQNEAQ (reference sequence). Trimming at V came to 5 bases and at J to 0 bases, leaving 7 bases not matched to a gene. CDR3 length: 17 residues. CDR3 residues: CASSLGTGGAANYGYTF. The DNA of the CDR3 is TGTGCCAGCAGCCTCGGGACAGGGGGCGCCGCTAACTATGGCTACACCTTC.

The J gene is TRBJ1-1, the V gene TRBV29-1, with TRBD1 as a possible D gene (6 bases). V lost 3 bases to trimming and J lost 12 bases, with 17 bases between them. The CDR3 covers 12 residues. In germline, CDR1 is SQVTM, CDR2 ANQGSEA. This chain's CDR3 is CSVDVTGKVTFF. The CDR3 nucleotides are TGCAGCGTTGACGTTACAGGGAAGGTTACTTTCTTT.

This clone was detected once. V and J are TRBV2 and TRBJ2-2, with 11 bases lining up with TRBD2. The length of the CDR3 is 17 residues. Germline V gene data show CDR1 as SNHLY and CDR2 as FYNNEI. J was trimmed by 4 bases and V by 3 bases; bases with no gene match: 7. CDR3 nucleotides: TGTGCCAGCAGTGAGAGTAGCGGGAGGGCCCTCACCGGGGAGCTGTTTTTT. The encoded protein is CASSESSGRALTGELFF.

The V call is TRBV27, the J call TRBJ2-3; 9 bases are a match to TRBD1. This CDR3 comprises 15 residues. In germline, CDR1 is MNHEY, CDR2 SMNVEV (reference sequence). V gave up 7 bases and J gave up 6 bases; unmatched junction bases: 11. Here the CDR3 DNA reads TGTGCCAGCATTCCTCCGGGACAGGGCCGCGATACGCAGTATTTT. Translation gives CASIPPGQGRDTQYF.

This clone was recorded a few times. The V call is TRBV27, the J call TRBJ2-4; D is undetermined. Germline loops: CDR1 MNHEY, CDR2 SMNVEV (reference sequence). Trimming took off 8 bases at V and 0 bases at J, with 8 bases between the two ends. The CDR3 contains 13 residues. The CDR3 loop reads CASQQRAKNIQYF. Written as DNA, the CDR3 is TGTGCCAGCCAGCAGCGAGCCAAAAACATTCAGTACTTC.

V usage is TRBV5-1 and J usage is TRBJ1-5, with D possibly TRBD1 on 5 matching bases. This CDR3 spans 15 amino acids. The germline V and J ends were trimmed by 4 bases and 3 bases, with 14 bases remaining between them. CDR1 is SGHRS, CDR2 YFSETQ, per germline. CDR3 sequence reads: CASSPDDSFNQPQHF. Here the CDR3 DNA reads TGCGCCAGCAGCCCGGACGACAGTTTCAATCAGCCCCAGCATTTT.

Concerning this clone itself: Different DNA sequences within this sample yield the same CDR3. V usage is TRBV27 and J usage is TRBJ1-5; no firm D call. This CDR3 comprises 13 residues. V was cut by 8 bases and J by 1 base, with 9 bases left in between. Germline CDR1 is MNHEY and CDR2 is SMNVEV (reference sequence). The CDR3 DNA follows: TGTGCCAGCTCCCTGAGCAGCAATCAGCCCCAGCATTTT. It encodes CASSLSSNQPQHF.

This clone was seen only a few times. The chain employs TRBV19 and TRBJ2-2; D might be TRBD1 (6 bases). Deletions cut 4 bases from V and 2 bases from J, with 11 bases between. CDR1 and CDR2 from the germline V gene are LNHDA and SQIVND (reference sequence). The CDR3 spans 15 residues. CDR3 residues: CASSTQGINTGELFF. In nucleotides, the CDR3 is TGTGCCAGTAGTACGCAGGGGATAAACACCGGGGAGCTGTTTTTT.

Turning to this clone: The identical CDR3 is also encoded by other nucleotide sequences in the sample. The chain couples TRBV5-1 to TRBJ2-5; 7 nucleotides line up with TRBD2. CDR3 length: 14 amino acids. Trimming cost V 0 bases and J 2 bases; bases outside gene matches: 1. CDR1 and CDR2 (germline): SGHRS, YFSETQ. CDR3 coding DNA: TGCGCCAGCAGCTTGGCGGGAGGACAAGAGACCCAGTACTTC. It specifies CASSLAGGQETQYF.

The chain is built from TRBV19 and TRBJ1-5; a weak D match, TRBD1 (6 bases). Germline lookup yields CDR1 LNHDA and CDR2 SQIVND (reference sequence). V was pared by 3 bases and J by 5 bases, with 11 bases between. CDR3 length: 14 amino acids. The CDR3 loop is CASSIKQGHQPQHF. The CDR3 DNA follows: TGTGCCAGTAGTATTAAACAGGGCCATCAGCCCCAGCATTTT. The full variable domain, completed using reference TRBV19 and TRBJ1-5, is DGGITQSPKYLFRKEGQNVTLSCEQNLNHDAMYWYRQDPGQGLRLIYYSQIVNDFQKGDIAEGYSVSREKKESFPLTVTSAQKNPTAFYLCASSIKQGHQPQHFGDGTRLSIL.

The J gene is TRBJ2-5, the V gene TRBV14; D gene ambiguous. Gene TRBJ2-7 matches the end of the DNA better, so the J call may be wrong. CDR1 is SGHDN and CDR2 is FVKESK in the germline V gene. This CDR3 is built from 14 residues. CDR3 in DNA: TGTGCCAGCAGCCAAAAGCTGAACCGCTACGAGCAGTACTTC. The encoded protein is CASSQKLNRYEQYF.

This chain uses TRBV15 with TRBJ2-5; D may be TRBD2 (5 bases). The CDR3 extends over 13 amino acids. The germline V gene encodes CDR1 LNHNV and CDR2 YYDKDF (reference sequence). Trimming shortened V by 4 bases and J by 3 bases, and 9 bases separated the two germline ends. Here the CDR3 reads CATSKDGEETQYF. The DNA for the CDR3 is TGTGCCACCAGCAAGGACGGGGAAGAGACCCAGTACTTC.

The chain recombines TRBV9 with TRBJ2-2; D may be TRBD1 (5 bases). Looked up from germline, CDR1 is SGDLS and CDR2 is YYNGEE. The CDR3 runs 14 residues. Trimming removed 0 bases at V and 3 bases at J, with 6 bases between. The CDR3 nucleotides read TGTGCCAGCAGCGTAGCAGGGTACACCGGGGAGCTGTTTTTT. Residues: CASSVAGYTGELFF. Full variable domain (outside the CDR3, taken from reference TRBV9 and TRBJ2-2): DSGVTQTPKHLITATGQRVTLRCSPRSGDLSVYWYQQSLDQGLQFLIQYYNGEERAKGNILERFSAQQFPDLHSELNLSSLELGDSALYFCASSVAGYTGELFFGEGSRLTVL.

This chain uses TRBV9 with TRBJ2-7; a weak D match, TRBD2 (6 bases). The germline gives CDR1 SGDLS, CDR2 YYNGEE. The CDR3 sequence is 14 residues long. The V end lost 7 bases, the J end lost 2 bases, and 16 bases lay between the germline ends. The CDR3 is CASGAGGSPYEQYF. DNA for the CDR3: TGTGCCAGCGGGGCCGGGGGATCGCCCTACGAGCAGTACTTC. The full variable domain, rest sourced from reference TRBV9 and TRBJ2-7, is DSGVTQTPKHLITATGQRVTLRCSPRSGDLSVYWYQQSLDQGLQFLIQYYNGEERAKGNILERFSAQQFPDLHSELNLSSLELGDSALYFCASGAGGSPYEQYFGPGTRLTVT.

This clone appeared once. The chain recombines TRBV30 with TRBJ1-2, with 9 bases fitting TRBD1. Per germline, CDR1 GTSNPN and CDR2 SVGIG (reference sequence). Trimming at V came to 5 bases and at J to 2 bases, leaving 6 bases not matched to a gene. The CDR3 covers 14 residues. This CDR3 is CAWAGGQGNYGYTF. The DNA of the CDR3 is TGTGCCTGGGCCGGTGGACAGGGGAACTATGGCTACACCTTC.